The 10 T cell receptor beta chains below come from one sample, sequenced in a study of T cells after posttransplantation cyclophosphamide (dated by TCRdb to 2016 to 2017). The library was made by the immunoSEQ multiplex PCR assay. TCRdb provides this immuneACCESS table in a form limited to in-frame rearrangements. Some clones are lacking; in checked studies, under half of them reflect an unresolved V gene, and why the rest are absent is not known. Counted in this sample were around 3,500 clones; about 95% of them appeared once. Jointly, the top ten make up approximately 1.1% of the sample. The sequencing sample was made of naive CD8+ T cells sorted from PBMCs. Receptors originate from a woman in her forties or fifties in good health and a related stem cell transplant donor.

The CDR3 DNA reads as TGTGCCAGCACATCCCCCCAACGGAACGGGAGGGGAAACATTCAGTACTTC. Residues: CASTSPQRNGRGNIQYF. The chain uses TRBV7-8 and TRBJ2-4, with 8 nucleotides matching TRBD2. Germline assignment: CDR1 SGHVS and CDR2 FQNEAQ. The CDR3 is made up of 17 amino acids. J was trimmed by 6 bases and V by 7 bases; bases with no gene match: 17.

The chain joins TRBV9 to TRBJ2-3; 8 bases are shared with TRBD2. Germline V CDR1 and CDR2: SGDLS, YYNGEE. This CDR3 spans 14 amino acids. Trimming at V came to 0 bases and at J to 6 bases, leaving 3 bases not matched to a gene. CDR3 bases: TGTGCCAGCAGCGTAGAACTAGCGGCGGATACGCAGTATTTT. Its protein product is CASSVELAADTQYF.

This clone was recorded only once. The chain recombines TRBV4-1 with TRBJ2-7; 10 nucleotides line up with TRBD2. CDR1 is MGHRA and CDR2 is YSYEKL in the germline V gene. This CDR3 is 14 amino acids long. The ends lost 6 bases at V and 5 bases at J; junction bases unmatched: 7. The CDR3 DNA reads TGCGCCAGCAGTCCCGGACTAGCGGCCCACGAGCAGTACTTC. Protein sequence: CASSPGLAAHEQYF.

J is TRBJ2-2 and V is TRBV4-3; no reliable D call. The V gene's germline CDR1 is LGHNA and CDR2 YSLEER. This CDR3 is 13 amino acids long. Trimming removed 0 bases at V and 6 bases at J, with 5 bases between. The CDR3 nucleotides are TGCGCCAGCAGCCAAGATTCCTCCGGGGAGCTGTTTTTT. Its protein is CASSQDSSGELFF.

V is TRBV4-1 and J is TRBJ2-2, with TRBD2 matching 7 bases. CDR1 MGHRA and CDR2 YSYEKL come from the germline V gene. The CDR3 is 16 residues long. The J segment lost 5 bases and the V segment lost 1 base, leaving 7 bases of the junction unmatched. CDR3 in amino acids: CASSQVLVAGTGELFF. For the CDR3, the DNA is TGCGCCAGCAGCCAAGTCCTTGTAGCGGGTACCGGGGAGCTGTTTTTT.

The V gene is TRBV10-1, the J gene TRBJ2-7; D possibly corresponds to TRBD1 (6 bases). CDR1 and CDR2 (germline): WNHNN, SYGVQD (reference sequence). This CDR3 region has 14 residues. Trimming took 5 bases from V and 4 from J, leaving 15 bases between them. In nucleotides, the CDR3 is TGCGCCAGCAGTCTTACTTCGACAGGATACGAGCAGTACTTC. Residues: CASSLTSTGYEQYF.

The rearrangement links TRBV9 to TRBJ2-7, with D possibly matching TRBD1 (8 bases). The CDR3 length is 16 residues. The germline V gene has CDR1 SGDLS and CDR2 YYNGEE. The V end was cut by 3 bases, the J end by 3 bases, with 19 bases between. CDR3 protein: CASSEPLSGTGYEQYF. The CDR3 nucleotides are TGTGCCAGCAGCGAGCCCCTGAGCGGGACAGGCTACGAGCAGTACTTC.

This clone was counted only a few times. J is TRBJ1-1 and V is TRBV5-6; D is perhaps TRBD1 (5 bases). The germline gives CDR1 SGHDT, CDR2 YYEEEE. V was trimmed by 2 bases and J by 4 bases, leaving 6 bases between them. CDR3 length: 12 residues. CDR3 sequence (DNA): TGTGCCAGCAGCTTTCAGGGCACTGAAGCTTTCTTT. Translating it yields CASSFQGTEAFF.

V usage is TRBV4-1 and J usage is TRBJ2-1; 16 positions match TRBD2. Looked up from germline, CDR1 is MGHRA and CDR2 is YSYEKL. The CDR3 runs to 16 residues. V gave up 0 bases and J gave up 7 bases; unmatched junction bases: 0. The CDR3 region is CASSQEGLAGGNEQFF. The DNA for the CDR3 is TGCGCCAGCAGCCAAGAGGGACTAGCGGGGGGGAATGAGCAGTTCTTC.

This sequence joins TRBV27 and TRBJ2-4; D is unclear. CDR1 is MNHEY, CDR2 SMNVEV, per germline (reference sequence). V was trimmed by 2 bases and J by 11 bases, leaving 7 bases between them. The CDR3 runs to 11 residues. The CDR3 here is CASSLGNVQYF. The DNA for the CDR3 is TGTGCCAGCAGTTTAGGCAATGTTCAGTACTTC.